The next 22 T cell receptor beta chains were all read from a single sample in a study of OX40 agonist ivuxolimab in advanced cancers. Profiled with immunoSEQ multiplex PCR; TCRdb holds only in-frame clones, not every one. The profile shows about 86,000 clones, roughly 85% of them singletons. Specimen: CD4+ or CD8+ T cells sorted from blood, collected in a trial of the OX40 agonist ivuxolimab. The receptor set was obtained from an adult with an advanced solid tumor such as melanoma, head and neck, liver or kidney cancer.

The J gene is TRBJ2-1, the V gene TRBV10-3; 8 positions match TRBD2. Germline CDR1 ENHRY, CDR2 SYGVKD. The CDR3 spans 15 residues. J was trimmed by 3 bases and V by 4 bases; bases with no gene match: 5. The CDR3 sequence is CAISVQRGSYNEQFF. The CDR3 DNA reads as TGTGCCATCAGTGTCCAGCGGGGGAGCTACAATGAGCAGTTCTTC.

This chain connects TRBV15 to TRBJ1-5; tentative D call: TRBD1 (5 bases). CDR3 length: 16 residues. The V gene's germline CDR1 is LNHNV and CDR2 YYDKDF (reference sequence). Trimming shortened V by 0 bases and J by 0 bases, and 9 bases separated the two germline ends. The CDR3 region has the DNA TGTGCCACCAGCAGAGATCAGGACATTAGCAATCAGCCCCAGCATTTT. It specifies CATSRDQDISNQPQHF.

The rearrangement uses TRBV25-1 and TRBJ2-5, with TRBD2 matching 11 bases. This CDR3 has 16 amino acids. Germline lookup yields CDR1 MGHDK and CDR2 SYGVNS. The trim removed 5 bases at V and 1 base at J, leaving 6 bases unmatched. For the CDR3, the DNA is TGTGCCAGCAGTCTTATAGCGGGGGGGTTCCAAGAGACCCAGTACTTC. Translation gives CASSLIAGGFQETQYF.

CDR3 nucleotide sequence: TGTGCCAGCAGCGCCCGGTTGTCAAGGGGAAACAATGAGCAGTTCTTC. This sequence encodes CASSARLSRGNNEQFF. The chain combines TRBV11-1 with TRBJ2-1; the D gene is possibly TRBD1 (5 bases). The CDR3 loop spans 16 amino acids. V was pared by 5 bases and J by 5 bases, with 19 bases between. Germline assignment: CDR1 SGHAT and CDR2 FQDESV (reference sequence).

This rearrangement joins TRBV28 to TRBJ2-6, with D perhaps being TRBD1 or TRBD2 (5 bases each). The CDR3 covers 18 residues. Trimming removed 2 bases from V and 0 bases from J, with 14 bases in between. Germline CDR1 is MDHEN and CDR2 is SYDVKM. CDR3 sequence: CASSLAGRGSSGANVLTF. The CDR3 region has the DNA TGTGCCAGCAGTTTAGCAGGGAGAGGGAGCTCTGGGGCCAACGTCCTGACTTTC. Drawing the rest from reference TRBV28 and TRBJ2-6, the complete variable domain is DVKVTQSSRYLVKRTGEKVFLECVQDMDHENMFWYRQDPGLGLRLIYFSYDVKMKEKGDIPEGYSVSREKKERFSLILESASTNQTSMYLCASSLAGRGSSGANVLTFGAGSRLTVL.

A few counts support this clone. J is TRBJ2-7 and V is TRBV28; 9 bases are a match to TRBD2. The V segment lost 6 bases and the J segment 3 bases; nucleotides outside the gene matches: 0. Germline V CDR1 and CDR2: MDHEN, SYDVKM. The CDR3 sequence is 12 residues long. DNA of the CDR3: TGTGCCAGCAGGACTAGCGGCTACGAGCAGTACTTC. Protein product: CASRTSGYEQYF.

The V call is TRBV6-6, the J call TRBJ1-2; weak D call: TRBD1 (6 bases). Trimming took 4 bases from V and 5 from J, leaving 17 bases between them. CDR1 is MNHNY, CDR2 SVGAGI, per germline (reference sequence). There are 15 residues in the CDR3. The CDR3 region is CASSSQYTGLYGYTF. The CDR3, as DNA: TGTGCCAGCAGTTCTCAATACACAGGGCTATATGGCTACACCTTC.

This chain links TRBV7-2 with TRBJ2-5, with a weak D call TRBD2 (5 bases). The length of the CDR3 is 14 residues. The V end was cut by 3 bases, the J end by 5 bases, with 13 bases between. Germline V lookup: CDR1 SGHTA, CDR2 FQGNSA. CDR3 in amino acids: CASSFGRPGETQYF. The CDR3, as DNA: TGTGCCAGCAGCTTCGGACGACCGGGGGAGACCCAGTACTTC.

This chain uses TRBV14 with TRBJ2-1; possibly TRBD2 for D (5 bases). Per germline, CDR1 SGHDN and CDR2 FVKESK. This CDR3 is built from 15 residues. V lost 5 bases, J lost 0 bases, and 11 bases lay in between. The CDR3 DNA reads as TGTGCCAGCAGCTCTAGGCGGGCCTCCTACAATGAGCAGTTCTTC. It yields the protein CASSSRRASYNEQFF.

The V gene is TRBV1, the J gene TRBJ2-7. TRBV1 is reported as a pseudogene. CDR3 size: 15 residues. Written as DNA, the CDR3 is TGCACCAGCGGCAAGGGTTTGGGCCACTCCTACGAGCAGTACTTC. This codes for CTSGKGLGHSYEQYF.

The chain employs TRBV6-1 and TRBJ1-1, with D possibly matching TRBD1 (6 bases). Germline lookup yields CDR1 MNHNS and CDR2 SASEGT. This CDR3 comprises 14 residues. The V gene lost 2 bases and the J gene lost 5 bases, with 12 bases spanning the gap. This chain's CDR3 is CASSEFQGRTEAFF. CDR3 DNA: TGTGCCAGCAGTGAATTCCAGGGGAGGACTGAAGCTTTCTTT.

This chain links TRBV9 with TRBJ1-1; D remains ambiguous. The CDR3 runs to 14 residues. Germline values: CDR1 SGDLS, CDR2 YYNGEE. Trimming removed 2 bases from V and 0 bases from J, with 8 bases in between. The CDR3 DNA sequence: TGTGCCAGCAGCGTCCAACAGTTGAACACTGAAGCTTTCTTT. Protein: CASSVQQLNTEAFF.

This chain uses TRBV11-2 with TRBJ2-1; D possibly corresponds to TRBD1 (5 bases). The germline V gene has CDR1 SGHAT and CDR2 FQNNGV. CDR3 length: 14 amino acids. V was pared by 5 bases and J by 8 bases, with 16 bases between. The CDR3 bases are TGTGCCAGCAGCCCCCAAAGGACAAGGTATGAGCAGTTCTTC. Translated, it gives CASSPQRTRYEQFF.

The V and J genes are TRBV10-3 and TRBJ2-1; 11 bases are shared with TRBD2. This CDR3 region has 17 residues. V was clipped by 0 bases and J by 7 bases; unmatched bases: 8. Per the germline V gene, CDR1 is ENHRY and CDR2 is SYGVKD. The CDR3 loop reads CAISESVAGGPRNEQFF. The CDR3 nucleotides are TGTGCCATCAGTGAGTCGGTAGCGGGAGGGCCGCGAAATGAGCAGTTCTTC.

The rearrangement uses TRBV25-1 and TRBJ2-7; possibly TRBD2 for D (5 bases). Germline CDR1 and CDR2: MGHDK and SYGVNS. With 6 bases removed from V and 3 bases from J, the gap between germline ends came to 15 bases. This CDR3 comprises 14 residues. The CDR3 DNA is TGTGCCAGCAGGGGCCTGGGTGGGAGCTACGAGCAGTACTTC. It encodes CASRGLGGSYEQYF.

At least ten counts were recorded for this clone. The chain carries TRBV5-4 and TRBJ1-5; D is ambiguous. Germline values: CDR1 SGHNT, CDR2 YYREEE (reference sequence). With 0 bases removed from V and 5 bases from J, the gap between germline ends came to 6 bases. The CDR3 length is 13 residues. DNA for the CDR3: TGTGCCAGCAGCTTGGGACTCGATCAGCCCCAGCATTTT. Translating it yields CASSLGLDQPQHF.

Only one count was recorded for this clone. V is TRBV7-9 and J is TRBJ2-5; D gene uncertain. Trimming pared 1 base from V and 0 bases from J, leaving 12 bases between. CDR3 length: 16 amino acids. The germline V gene encodes CDR1 SEHNR and CDR2 FQNEAQ (reference sequence). CDR3 sequence (DNA): TGTGCCAGCAGCTTAGGTGGTCTGGCGTACCAAGAGACCCAGTACTTC. This codes for CASSLGGLAYQETQYF.

This clone turned up a few times. The rearrangement links TRBV5-6 to TRBJ2-7; 7 bases fit TRBD2. The length of the CDR3 is 18 residues. Per the germline V gene, CDR1 is SGHDT and CDR2 is YYEEEE. Unmatched junction bases numbered 15, after V lost 2 bases and J lost 1 base. The CDR3 protein is CASSLVLASLYGSYEQYF. The CDR3 coding sequence is TGTGCCAGCAGCTTAGTACTAGCGTCTCTCTACGGGTCCTACGAGCAGTACTTC.

The gene calls are TRBV7-2 and TRBJ1-3; 11 bases line up with TRBD1. CDR3 length: 17 amino acids. The germline CDR1 and CDR2 sequences are SGHTA and FQGNSA. Trimming cost V 3 bases and J 0 bases; bases outside gene matches: 4. The CDR3 sequence: CASSFRTGGASGNTIYF. Written as DNA, the CDR3 is TGTGCCAGCAGCTTCCGGACAGGGGGCGCCTCTGGAAACACCATATATTTT.

The rearrangement joins TRBV4-1 to TRBJ1-4, with D perhaps TRBD1 (6 bases). CDR3 size: 18 residues. Trimming took off 0 bases at V and 7 bases at J, with 21 bases between the two ends. In germline, CDR1 is MGHRA, CDR2 YSYEKL. The CDR3 spells CASSQEGVRGGRVEKLFF. In nucleotides, the CDR3 is TGCGCCAGCAGCCAAGAGGGGGTCAGGGGAGGCCGTGTTGAAAAACTGTTTTTT.

This clone was observed a single time. This chain uses TRBV6-5 with TRBJ1-5, with D possibly matching TRBD1 (6 bases). Deletions cut 0 bases from V and 3 bases from J, with 9 bases between. This CDR3 is built from 15 residues. CDR1 and CDR2 (germline): MNHEY, SVGAGI. The CDR3 DNA is TGTGCCAGCAGTTACTCGAGGGGGACCAATCAGCCCCAGCATTTT. It specifies CASSYSRGTNQPQHF.

The chain recombines TRBV27 with TRBJ2-7, with 10 bases that match TRBD1. This CDR3 contains 16 residues. V lost 3 bases and J lost 4; bases outside the gene matches: 9. The V gene's germline CDR1 is MNHEY and CDR2 SMNVEV (reference sequence). As DNA, the CDR3 is TGTGCCAGCAGTTTGGGAACCGGGACAGGGGTTTACGAGCAGTACTTC. The encoded protein is CASSLGTGTGVYEQYF.